These 32 T cell receptor beta chains came from one sample sequenced in a study of OX40 agonist ivuxolimab in advanced cancers. Library preparation employed the immunoSEQ multiplex PCR assay. This is the immuneACCESS table as TCRdb keeps it, with only in-frame sequences that have V and J called. A part of the clones is gone; compared with another copy, unresolved V genes explain less than half, and the rest is unexplained. This sample has approximately 20,000 clones in its table, and about 81% of those were observed once. The ten largest clones take up 13% to 15% of the sample. This specimen was CD4+ or CD8+ T cells sorted from blood, taken in a trial of the OX40 agonist ivuxolimab. All receptors come from an adult with an advanced solid tumor such as melanoma, head and neck, liver or kidney cancer.

CDR3 coding DNA: TGTGCCAGCAGCTTGGACAGTCACGAGCAGTACTTC. Translation gives CASSLDSHEQYF. The J gene is TRBJ2-7, the V gene TRBV7-9; D is perhaps TRBD1 (6 bases). In germline, CDR1 is SEHNR, CDR2 FQNEAQ (reference sequence). This CDR3 spans 12 amino acids. V was pared by 3 bases and J by 5 bases, with 8 bases between. The whole variable domain, remainder taken from reference TRBV7-9 and TRBJ2-7, is DTGVSQNPRHKITKRGQNVTFRCDPISEHNRLYWYRQTLGQGPEFLTYFQNEAQLEKSRLLSDRFSAERPKGSFSTLEIQRTEQGDSAMYLCASSLDSHEQYFGPGTRLTVT.

The chain links TRBV6-6 to TRBJ1-4, with D uncertain. This CDR3 spans 13 amino acids. V lost 2 bases and J 8 bases, leaving 9 bases between the germline ends. In germline, CDR1 is MNHNY, CDR2 SVGAGI (reference sequence). The CDR3 DNA follows: TGTGCCAGCAGTTACAATGAGAAAGAAAAACTGTTTTTT. This sequence encodes CASSYNEKEKLFF.

This clone was recorded a few times. This chain uses TRBV30 with TRBJ2-7, with 8 bases identical to TRBD2. This CDR3 comprises 16 residues. V was pared by 3 bases and J by 5 bases, with 15 bases of the junction left unmatched. Germline assignment: CDR1 GTSNPN and CDR2 SVGIG (reference sequence). The CDR3 DNA reads as TGTGCCTGGAGGGGGGGTCTCGGGACTAGGAATCACGAGCAGTACTTC. Protein sequence: CAWRGGLGTRNHEQYF.

About this clone: Given the absence of the conserved phenylalanine or tryptophan at the CDR3 end, a read error is likely. The V and J genes are TRBV6-1 and TRBJ2-7; TRBD2 is a possible D gene (6 bases). The CDR3 totals 16 residues. From germline, CDR1 is MNHNS and CDR2 SASEGT. V shed 1 base and J shed 0 bases, with 13 bases lying between them. CDR3 protein: CASSEGAGRSSYEQYL. The CDR3 DNA sequence: TGTGCCAGCAGTGAAGGAGCAGGGAGGAGCTCCTACGAGCAGTACCTC.

This chain joins TRBV28 and TRBJ2-3, with TRBD2 identical over 7 bases. The germline gives CDR1 MDHEN, CDR2 SYDVKM. The CDR3 is 18 amino acids. The V and J ends lost 2 bases and 3 bases, in that order; junction bases with no gene match: 14. DNA for the CDR3: TGTGCCAGCAGTTTAACCCCCCCGGGAGCGGGAAGGACAGATACGCAGTATTTT. It specifies CASSLTPPGAGRTDTQYF. The variable domain in full, completed from reference TRBV28 and TRBJ2-3, reads DVKVTQSSRYLVKRTGEKVFLECVQDMDHENMFWYRQDPGLGLRLIYFSYDVKMKEKGDIPEGYSVSREKKERFSLILESASTNQTSMYLCASSLTPPGAGRTDTQYFGPGTRLTVL.

This sequence joins TRBV19 and TRBJ1-5, with D perhaps TRBD1 (5 bases). V lost 4 bases and J lost 6, with 13 bases in between. This CDR3 spans 14 amino acids. Germline V gene data show CDR1 as LNHDA and CDR2 as SQIVND (reference sequence). As DNA, the CDR3 is TGTGCCAGTAGTAAGGCGGGGACGCGTCAGCCCCAGCATTTT. It encodes CASSKAGTRQPQHF. Drawing the rest from reference TRBV19 and TRBJ1-5, the complete variable domain is DGGITQSPKYLFRKEGQNVTLSCEQNLNHDAMYWYRQDPGQGLRLIYYSQIVNDFQKGDIAEGYSVSREKKESFPLTVTSAQKNPTAFYLCASSKAGTRQPQHFGDGTRLSIL.

The CDR3 protein is CASSHPLARTGGGYTF. The CDR3 DNA is TGCGCCAGCAGCCATCCACTAGCCCGGACAGGGGGTGGCTACACCTTC. The chain recombines TRBV4-1 with TRBJ1-2; 10 bases map to TRBD1. V gave up 3 bases and J gave up 7 bases; unmatched junction bases: 11. This CDR3 has 16 residues. Germline values: CDR1 MGHRA, CDR2 YSYEKL.

V is TRBV11-2 and J is TRBJ2-1; D possibly uses TRBD1 or TRBD2 (6 bases each). V was trimmed by 5 bases and J by 7 bases, leaving 18 bases between them. Germline V gene sequence: CDR1 SGHAT, CDR2 FQNNGV. The CDR3 is 15 amino acids. The CDR3 DNA follows: TGTGCCAGCAGCCGCCCGGGGGCGGGTAGAAATGAGCAGTTCTTC. This gives the protein CASSRPGAGRNEQFF.

This chain connects TRBV28 to TRBJ2-4; 10 bases are shared with TRBD2. Germline values: CDR1 MDHEN, CDR2 SYDVKM. This CDR3 has 17 residues. V lost 1 base and J lost 7; bases outside the gene matches: 10. As DNA, the CDR3 is TGTGCCAGCAGTTTATCCGCTAGCGGGAGTCAGAGGAACATTCAGTACTTC. Protein product: CASSLSASGSQRNIQYF. The full variable domain, in which reference TRBV28 and TRBJ2-4 provide the parts outside the CDR3, is DVKVTQSSRYLVKRTGEKVFLECVQDMDHENMFWYRQDPGLGLRLIYFSYDVKMKEKGDIPEGYSVSREKKERFSLILESASTNQTSMYLCASSLSASGSQRNIQYFGAGTRLSVL.

The table lists this clone with a few counts. The chain has TRBV6-1 and TRBJ1-5; D unclear. Looked up from germline, CDR1 is MNHNS and CDR2 is SASEGT. The CDR3 spans 13 residues. Trimming removed 5 bases at V and 0 bases at J, with 5 bases between. The CDR3 spells CASSSYSNQPQHF. In nucleotides, the CDR3 is TGTGCCAGCAGTTCTTATAGCAATCAGCCCCAGCATTTT.

The rearrangement links TRBV7-9 to TRBJ2-2; 14 bases are shared with TRBD2. Germline V gene sequence: CDR1 SEHNR, CDR2 FQNEAQ (reference sequence). This CDR3 is 17 amino acids long. V lost 7 bases, J lost 0 bases, and 4 bases stayed unmatched. The CDR3, as DNA: TGTGCCAGCACTCCGGGACTAGCGGGAGCGAACACCGGGGAGCTGTTTTTT. Amino acids: CASTPGLAGANTGELFF. The variable domain in full, completed from reference TRBV7-9 and TRBJ2-2, reads DTGVSQNPRHKITKRGQNVTFRCDPISEHNRLYWYRQTLGQGPEFLTYFQNEAQLEKSRLLSDRFSAERPKGSFSTLEIQRTEQGDSAMYLCASTPGLAGANTGELFFGEGSRLTVL.

This clone was counted a single time. The rearrangement joins TRBV18 to TRBJ1-5; 8 bases map to TRBD1. With 4 bases clipped from V and 4 bases from J, the junction kept 6 bases outside the gene matches. Germline CDR1 is KGHSH and CDR2 is LQKENI. This CDR3 has 15 amino acids. This CDR3 reads CASSRARGPNQPQHF. The CDR3 DNA sequence: TGTGCCAGCTCACGAGCCAGGGGGCCGAATCAGCCCCAGCATTTT.

J is TRBJ1-3 and V is TRBV29-1, with D uncertain. The CDR3 is 12 residues long. Per the germline V gene, CDR1 is SQVTM and CDR2 is ANQGSEA. With 3 bases removed from V and 9 bases from J, the gap between germline ends came to 12 bases. CDR3 sequence: CSVDTGDGTIYF. CDR3 in DNA: TGCAGCGTTGATACCGGGGATGGCACCATATATTTT.

The chain links TRBV28 to TRBJ2-7; 8 bases fit TRBD1. Germline assignment: CDR1 MDHEN and CDR2 SYDVKM. The J segment lost 6 bases and the V segment lost 3 bases, leaving 7 bases of the junction unmatched. This CDR3 has 14 residues. The CDR3 here is CASSLRTGYFEQYF. In nucleotides, the CDR3 is TGTGCCAGCAGTTTGCGGACAGGGTATTTCGAGCAGTACTTC.

This chain uses TRBV30 with TRBJ1-2; TRBD1 matches 9 bases. V dropped 3 bases and J dropped 6; count of bases not matched to a gene: 2. The CDR3 sequence is 12 residues long. Germline lookup yields CDR1 GTSNPN and CDR2 SVGIG (reference sequence). The chain's CDR3 is CAWSGDRDGYTF. The CDR3, as DNA: TGTGCCTGGAGCGGGGACAGGGATGGCTACACCTTC.

The chain uses TRBV11-2 and TRBJ2-5, with D perhaps TRBD1 (8 bases). V lost 6 bases, J lost 4 bases, and 18 bases lay in between. The CDR3 length is 15 residues. The V gene's germline CDR1 is SGHAT and CDR2 FQNNGV. This chain's CDR3 is CASSRTGRAGETQYF. As DNA, the CDR3 is TGTGCCAGCAGTCGGACAGGGAGGGCGGGAGAGACCCAGTACTTC.

The CDR3 region has the DNA TGTGCCAGTAGTAACCGGGGAAATCAGCCCCAGCATTTT. This sequence encodes CASSNRGNQPQHF. The chain combines TRBV19 with TRBJ1-5, with D unclear. The CDR3 is made up of 13 amino acids. V lost 4 bases and J lost 4, with 8 bases in between. Looked up from germline, CDR1 is LNHDA and CDR2 is SQIVND (reference sequence). The full variable domain, with the rest looked up from reference TRBV19 and TRBJ1-5, is DGGITQSPKYLFRKEGQNVTLSCEQNLNHDAMYWYRQDPGQGLRLIYYSQIVNDFQKGDIAEGYSVSREKKESFPLTVTSAQKNPTAFYLCASSNRGNQPQHFGDGTRLSIL.

This clone was seen a handful of times. The chain couples TRBV6-5 to TRBJ1-2; no firm D call. With 5 bases removed from V and 7 bases from J, the gap between germline ends came to 14 bases. The CDR3 consists of 13 residues. The germline V gene encodes CDR1 MNHEY and CDR2 SVGAGI. CDR3 region: CASSGEVRAGYTF. The DNA for the CDR3 is TGTGCCAGCAGTGGTGAAGTAAGGGCTGGCTACACCTTC.

The CDR3 protein is CATQGANEKLFF. CDR3 coding DNA: TGTGCCACCCAGGGGGCCAATGAAAAACTGTTTTTT. The gene calls are TRBV28 and TRBJ1-4, with 8 bases that match TRBD1. The CDR3 extends over 12 amino acids. The ends lost 10 bases at V and 5 bases at J; junction bases unmatched: 3. Germline-derived CDR1 and CDR2 are MDHEN and SYDVKM.

The V gene is TRBV7-8, the J gene TRBJ2-1, with a tentative D call TRBD2 (6 bases). The CDR3 covers 16 residues. Looked up from germline, CDR1 is SGHVS and CDR2 is FQNEAQ. V shed 1 base and J shed 0 bases, with 10 bases lying between them. The CDR3 protein is CASSLVGGRSYNEQFF. Here the CDR3 DNA reads TGTGCCAGCAGCTTAGTCGGGGGACGCTCCTACAATGAGCAGTTCTTC.

The chain links TRBV7-9 to TRBJ2-3; 11 bases line up with TRBD1. Germline-derived CDR1 and CDR2 are SEHNR and FQNEAQ (reference sequence). This CDR3 comprises 17 residues. V dropped 4 bases and J dropped 3; count of bases not matched to a gene: 9. CDR3 sequence (DNA): TGTGCCAGCAGCTCCCCCCCCGGGACAGGGGGAACAGATACGCAGTATTTT. It is translated as CASSSPPGTGGTDTQYF.

The rearrangement joins TRBV7-9 to TRBJ2-7; D uncertain. Germline-derived CDR1 and CDR2 are SEHNR and FQNEAQ (reference sequence). V was clipped by 7 bases and J by 4 bases, with 14 bases between them. The CDR3 has 13 residues. CDR3 sequence reads: CASTTNSPYEQYF. CDR3 nucleotide sequence: TGTGCCAGCACCACTAACTCCCCTTACGAGCAGTACTTC.

This CDR3 reads CASSQGRGSPLHF. In DNA, the CDR3 is TGTGCCAGCAGCCAGGGAAGGGGTTCACCCCTCCACTTT. The chain has TRBV6-5 and TRBJ1-6; TRBD1 is a possible D gene (5 bases). Germline assignment: CDR1 MNHEY and CDR2 SVGAGI. The CDR3 spans 13 residues. V shed 6 bases and J shed 9 bases, with 12 bases lying between them.

The V and J genes are TRBV7-9 and TRBJ2-1; perhaps TRBD1 as D (5 bases). CDR3 size: 17 residues. V lost 1 base to trimming and J lost 5 bases, with 18 bases between them. The V gene's germline CDR1 is SEHNR and CDR2 FQNEAQ (reference sequence). The CDR3 DNA sequence: TGTGCCAGCAGCTTAGGAAAGGGGTTCCGACTGGACAATGAGCAGTTCTTC. This sequence encodes CASSLGKGFRLDNEQFF. Complete variable domain (other parts from reference TRBV7-9 and TRBJ2-1): DTGVSQNPRHKITKRGQNVTFRCDPISEHNRLYWYRQTLGQGPEFLTYFQNEAQLEKSRLLSDRFSAERPKGSFSTLEIQRTEQGDSAMYLCASSLGKGFRLDNEQFFGPGTRLTVL.

The gene calls are TRBV7-2 and TRBJ2-2; TRBD1 might be the D (5 bases). Germline V gives CDR1 SGHTA, CDR2 FQGNSA. The V gene lost 3 bases and the J gene lost 1 base, with 9 bases spanning the gap. The CDR3 has 15 residues. CDR3 in amino acids: CASSFFQGNTGELFF. The CDR3 DNA reads TGTGCCAGCAGCTTCTTCCAGGGGAACACCGGGGAGCTGTTTTTT.

This chain connects TRBV2 to TRBJ1-4; TRBD1 matches 10 bases. CDR3 length: 19 amino acids. Per germline, CDR1 SNHLY and CDR2 FYNNEI. V was pared by 5 bases and J by 0 bases, with 12 bases of the junction left unmatched. The CDR3 DNA sequence: TGTGCCAGCAGTCGACAGGGGGCGGATTTTGTTGCAACTAATGAAAAACTGTTTTTT. As protein: CASSRQGADFVATNEKLFF.

The V call is TRBV19, the J call TRBJ1-2; the D is unclear. The CDR3 is 10 residues long. V was pared by 6 bases and J by 11 bases, with 10 bases between. Germline CDR1 and CDR2: LNHDA and SQIVND (reference sequence). CDR3 sequence reads: CASRERWYTF. CDR3 in DNA: TGTGCCAGTAGAGAAAGGTGGTACACCTTC.

V is TRBV21-1 and J is TRBJ2-1; the tabulated D call, TRBD1, remains unverified against the DNA. TRBV21-1 is reported as a pseudogene. This CDR3 region has 16 residues. CDR3 residues: CASSLTQGQGDNEQFF. DNA of the CDR3: TGTGCCAGCAGCCTCACCCAGGGACAGGGGGACAATGAGCAGTTCTTC.

DNA of the CDR3: TGTGCCAGCAGTTTAAACTACGAGCAGTACTTC. This encodes CASSLNYEQYF. The chain combines TRBV28 with TRBJ2-7; D is undetermined. The V and J ends lost 2 bases and 3 bases respectively, with 2 bases between them. In germline, CDR1 is MDHEN, CDR2 SYDVKM. CDR3 length: 11 residues. Filled out from reference TRBV28 and TRBJ2-7, the complete variable domain reads DVKVTQSSRYLVKRTGEKVFLECVQDMDHENMFWYRQDPGLGLRLIYFSYDVKMKEKGDIPEGYSVSREKKERFSLILESASTNQTSMYLCASSLNYEQYFGPGTRLTVT.

The rearrangement links TRBV4-2 to TRBJ2-2; no clear D. This CDR3 contains 13 residues. Germline values: CDR1 LGHNA, CDR2 YNFKEQ. Trimming pared 0 bases from V and 7 bases from J, leaving 6 bases between. The CDR3 loop is CASSQEDGGELFF. The CDR3 bases are TGTGCCAGCAGCCAAGAGGATGGCGGGGAGCTGTTTTTT.

This chain joins TRBV10-1 and TRBJ2-3; tentative D call: TRBD1 (6 bases). Trimming shortened V by 0 bases and J by 3 bases, and 10 bases separated the two germline ends. CDR1 WNHNN and CDR2 SYGVQD come from the germline V gene (reference sequence). The CDR3 runs 15 residues. The CDR3, as DNA: TGCGCCAGCAGTGAGTCGGTAGGGGGAACAGATACGCAGTATTTT. This encodes CASSESVGGTDTQYF.

This chain joins TRBV2 and TRBJ1-6, with D possibly matching TRBD1 (6 bases). This CDR3 spans 16 amino acids. Germline V lookup: CDR1 SNHLY, CDR2 FYNNEI. Deletions cut 6 bases from V and 7 bases from J, with 19 bases between. The CDR3 spells CASRGLGGGTNSPLHF. CDR3 in DNA: TGTGCCAGCAGGGGTCTGGGGGGCGGTACGAATTCACCCCTCCACTTT.